Given below is one TCR beta chain in context. Its antigen is as yet unknown. This CDR3 spans 13 amino acids. V shed 2 bases and J shed 1 base, with 6 bases lying between them. In germline, CDR1 is LGHNT, CDR2 FRNRAP. The sample is drawn from a study of response to subunit inactivated influenza vaccine. Study results and limitations: Each seasonal influenza vaccination, the authors suggested, recruits few new T cells.

MiXCR, run by TCRdb on the RT-PCR reads, gives a single entry per CDR3 protein. This table holds hundreds of thousands of distinct CDR3 sequences, 15% to 19% found once. The specimen was PBMCs from blood, collected 11 to 12 days after vaccination. The chain has TRBV12-5 and TRBJ2-7; D is perhaps TRBD2 (5 bases). This clonotype was obtained from a man in his forties or fifties who received an inactivated influenza vaccine. CDR3: CASGLSGSYEQYF. DNA for the CDR3: TGTGCTAGTGGTTTGTCGGGATCCTACGAGCAGTACTTC.